The T cell receptor beta chain under discussion was sequenced for a study of blood T cell repertoires in COVID-19. Study-wide background: COVID-19 samples from acute and convalescent phases originated in the United States, Italy and Spain. From T cells, B-cell-depleted T cells, or PBMCs came the material, which was cDNA or gDNA.

Study processing details: From reference gene primer amplification, estimates of nucleated cell counts were derived. Assay: immunoSEQ multiplex PCR; the TCRdb copy retains only in-frame clones and omits some. The DNA was the basis for D and trimming; V, J and clone size are from that table. The sample lists around 300,000 clones; 75% to 90% were seen once. The CDR3 extends over 14 amino acids. From germline, CDR1 is SGHRS and CDR2 YFSETQ. V lost 4 bases and J lost 5; bases outside the gene matches: 7. This receptor was taken from a woman in her thirties or forties who had recovered from COVID-19. Sequenced sample: peripheral blood. The gene calls are TRBV5-1 and TRBJ2-7, with TRBD1 matching 9 bases. CDR3 nucleotide sequence: TGCGCCAGCAGCCCGGGACAGGGAATTAACGAGCAGTACTTC. It is translated as CASSPGQGINEQYF.